This TCR beta chain was obtained from a study of shared clonotypes between healthy human individuals. The wider study: Each donor's CD4 naive and CD4 memory cells filled three plates apiece, CD8 naive two, and CD8 memory one. Whole-study findings and limits: Shared clonotypes across all four donors exceeded non-shared ones in generation probability.

The method was immunoSEQ multiplex PCR; TCRdb's version includes in-frame clones alone and lacks a portion of them. This sample has more than 850,000 clones, with around 78% found just once. Splitting the CD4+ cells yielded a CD45RA+ naive subset and a CD45RA-negative memory subset. On this clone itself: The target antigen is unknown.

There are 16 residues in the CDR3. The ends were cut back, 5 bases at V and 2 bases at J, with 15 bases in the middle. Germline assignment: CDR1 SEHNR and CDR2 FQNEAQ (reference sequence). This clonotype was sampled from a man younger than 35 in good health. Some clones in this sample may be carry-over from other donors' samples. The sample consisted of memory CD4+ T cells from PBMCs. As for subset: CD45RA-negative fraction. The genes are TRBV7-9 and TRBJ2-2; D is ambiguous. This chain's CDR3 is CASSPAPGGNTGELFF. The CDR3 DNA reads as TGTGCCAGCAGCCCCGCCCCTGGTGGCAACACCGGGGAGCTGTTTTTT.